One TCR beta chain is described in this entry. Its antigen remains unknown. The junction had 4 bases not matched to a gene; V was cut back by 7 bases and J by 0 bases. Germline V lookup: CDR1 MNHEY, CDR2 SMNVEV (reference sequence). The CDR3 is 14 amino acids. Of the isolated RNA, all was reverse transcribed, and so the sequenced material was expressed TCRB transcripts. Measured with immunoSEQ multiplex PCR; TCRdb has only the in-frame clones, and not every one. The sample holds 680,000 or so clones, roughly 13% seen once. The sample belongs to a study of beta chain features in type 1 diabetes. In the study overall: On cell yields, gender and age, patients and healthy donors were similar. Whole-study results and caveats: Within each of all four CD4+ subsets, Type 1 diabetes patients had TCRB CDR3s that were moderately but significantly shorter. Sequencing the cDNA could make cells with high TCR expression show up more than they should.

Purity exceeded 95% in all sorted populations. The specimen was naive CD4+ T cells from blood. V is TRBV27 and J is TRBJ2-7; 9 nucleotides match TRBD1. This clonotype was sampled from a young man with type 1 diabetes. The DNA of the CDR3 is TGTGCCAGCACCAGGACAGGGGTCTCCTACGAGCAGTACTTC. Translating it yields CASTRTGVSYEQYF.